Below are 3 T cell receptor beta chains sequenced from a single sample in a study of blood T cell repertoires in COVID-19. TCRdb's copy holds only in-frame clones and misses some; the assay was immunoSEQ multiplex PCR. This sample carries about 170,000 clones, less than 85% of them seen once, and the ten largest clones take approximately 10%. Sequences were obtained from peripheral blood. All receptors derive from an elderly woman with active or convalescent COVID-19.

This chain links TRBV30 with TRBJ2-4; possible D gene TRBD2, 7 bases. This CDR3 has 18 amino acids. Per germline, CDR1 GTSNPN and CDR2 SVGIG (reference sequence). V was trimmed by 0 bases and J by 0 bases, leaving 18 bases between them. CDR3 nucleotide sequence: TGTGCCTGGAGTGTACCCATGGGGGGGCCCCTAGCCAAAAACATTCAGTACTTC. This gives the protein CAWSVPMGGPLAKNIQYF.

The V and J genes are TRBV5-1 and TRBJ2-2; 7 bases match TRBD2. Germline CDR1 and CDR2: SGHRS and YFSETQ. J lost 0 bases, V lost 4 bases, and 6 bases had no gene match. The CDR3 sequence is 16 residues long. The CDR3 is CASSERLAANTGELFF. CDR3 in DNA: TGCGCCAGCAGCGAACGACTAGCCGCGAACACCGGGGAGCTGTTTTTT.

This clone was observed a handful of times. The rearrangement uses TRBV7-6 and TRBJ1-2; TRBD1 aligns across 8 bases. This CDR3 spans 13 amino acids. The trim removed 5 bases at V and 7 bases at J, leaving 6 bases unmatched. Germline V gives CDR1 SGHVS, CDR2 FNYEAQ. The CDR3 protein is CASSPSGGSGYTF. The DNA of the CDR3 is TGTGCCAGCAGCCCATCAGGGGGCAGTGGCTACACCTTC.